The source of this T cell receptor beta chain is a study of cytomegalovirus exposure and HLA in healthy donors. About the study: In a later analysis, the roughly 120 validation repertoires were reported to have used the same platform as the approximately 670 first-cohort repertoires.

Concerning this clone: Its specificity is not known.

Study outcomes and limitations: Usually a TCR sequence was rare, but some public TCRs were found in many donors. The tendency of first-cohort TCR clusters to co-occur in the 120 validation repertoires was identified by a subsequent analysis.

The donors belonged to the approximately 110-subject validation cohort, separate from the roughly 670-subject first cohort. The germline V and J ends were trimmed by 3 bases and 1 base, with 10 bases remaining between them. The CDR3 consists of 14 residues. CDR1 is SGDLS, CDR2 YYNGEE, per germline. Here immunoSEQ multiplex PCR was the method, and the copy in TCRdb shows in-frame clones only, minus some. This sample has 100,000 to 150,000 clones, with around nine tenths found just once. The J gene is TRBJ1-1, the V gene TRBV9; D remains ambiguous. Sequencing was carried out using PBMCs. This TCR was recovered from a woman under 30 in good health and CMV-seronegative. CDR3 nucleotides: TGTGCCAGCAGCGACACTGAGGCGAACACTGAAGCTTTCTTT. Protein sequence: CASSDTEANTEAFF.